A selection of T cell receptor beta chains follows, all from one sample in a study of shared clonotypes between healthy human individuals. The assay was immunoSEQ multiplex PCR, and TCRdb's table has in-frame clones only and misses some. The data hold about 2.1 million clones, with more than 85% observed a single time. The sequenced sample was naive CD8+ T cells from PBMCs. Receptor source: a man aged 18 to 29 in good health. Some clones in this sample may be carry-over from other donors' samples. Both conserved end residues are part of each CDR3. D genes are given only for firm matches.

j_call: TRBJ1-1; d_call: -; v_call: TRBV6-1; cdr3_nt: TGTGCCAGCAGTGATGGAGGGGAGAATACTGAAGCTTTCTTT; cdr3_aa: CASSDGGENTEAFF
j_call: TRBJ2-1; d_call: TRBD2; v_call: TRBV7-2; cdr3_nt: TGTGCCAGCAGCTTAGCTCGGGGACTAGGCAATGAGCAGTTCTTC; cdr3_aa: CASSLARGLGNEQFF
j_call: TRBJ2-7; d_call: TRBD2; v_call: TRBV5-4; cdr3_nt: TGTGCCAGCAGCTTGGCGGCTAGCGGGGCCAGCTCCTACGAGCAGTACTTC; cdr3_aa: CASSLAASGASSYEQYF
j_call: TRBJ1-4; d_call: -; v_call: TRBV5-6; cdr3_nt: TGTGCCAGCAGCCGGGGGAGGGATGAAAAACTGTTTTTT; cdr3_aa: CASSRGRDEKLFF
j_call: TRBJ2-2; d_call: -; v_call: TRBV6-5; cdr3_nt: TGTGCCAGCAGTTACGGTTCGGATCCCGGGGAGCTGTTTTTT; cdr3_aa: CASSYGSDPGELFF
j_call: TRBJ1-4; d_call: TRBD1; v_call: TRBV5-1; cdr3_nt: TGCGCCAGCAGCTTCCGGACAGGGCGTAATGAAAAACTGTTTTTT; cdr3_aa: CASSFRTGRNEKLFF
j_call: TRBJ2-7; d_call: -; v_call: TRBV6-6; cdr3_nt: TGTGCCAGCAGTCTCAAGGGACGGATCTCCTACGAGCAGTACTTC; cdr3_aa: CASSLKGRISYEQYF
j_call: TRBJ2-1; d_call: -; v_call: TRBV28; cdr3_nt: TGTGCCAGCAGGGATAATGAGCAGTTCTTC; cdr3_aa: CASRDNEQFF
j_call: TRBJ2-7; d_call: -; v_call: TRBV5-4; cdr3_nt: TGTGCCAGCAGCCCCTGGGACGGATACGAGCAGTACTTC; cdr3_aa: CASSPWDGYEQYF
j_call: TRBJ2-7; d_call: -; v_call: TRBV27; cdr3_nt: TGTGCCAGCAGTTCAGGACAGAACTCCTACGAGCAGTACTTC; cdr3_aa: CASSSGQNSYEQYF
j_call: TRBJ2-1; d_call: -; v_call: TRBV30; cdr3_nt: TGTGCCTGGAGTGTATGGGGCGGGTACAATGAGCAGTTCTTC; cdr3_aa: CAWSVWGGYNEQFF